The present T cell receptor beta chain was sequenced within a study of cytomegalovirus exposure and HLA in healthy donors. On the study more broadly: The approximately 110 validation repertoires used a platform that matched the one used for the 550 to 800 first-cohort repertoires, as a later analysis reported. Study-level findings and limits: Most observed TCR sequences were rare, whereas some public TCRs were detected in many donors. With high specificity and sensitivity, the classifier reportedly diagnosed cytomegalovirus status. Within the 95 to 150 validation repertoires, first-cohort TCR clusters tended to co-occur, according to a later analysis.

The CDR3 has 17 amino acids. Per the germline V gene, CDR1 is GTSNPN and CDR2 is SVGIG (reference sequence). V shed 5 bases, J shed 0 bases, and the junction held 9 bases outside the gene matches. The assay was immunoSEQ multiplex PCR, and TCRdb's table has in-frame clones only and misses some. The sample holds around 70,000 clones, 90% to 95% seen once. Concerning this clone: Its antigen is undetermined.

The chain employs TRBV30 and TRBJ2-6, with 8 bases lining up with TRBD1. The sequenced material came from PBMCs. This TCR was recovered from a woman aged 18-29 years in good health and CMV-seronegative. The CDR3, as DNA: TGTGCCTGGGTCGACAGGGGTCAGAGCTCTGGGGCCAACGTCCTGACTTTC. Translation: CAWVDRGQSSGANVLTF.